Listed below are T cell receptor beta chains from one sample, sequenced in a study of regulatory T cells in long-lasting Graves disease. TCRdb ran MiXCR on the multiplex PCR reads and lists one entry per CDR3 protein. The table includes about 470,000 distinct CDR3 sequences, about 15% detected once. In addition, the sample was reused for a study of T cells in Graves' hyperthyroidism and ophthalmopathy.

Sequenced here: peripheral blood mononuclear cells (PBMCs), sampled at new diagnosis, from a patient treated with antithyroid drugs. These receptors all stem from a woman in her twenties or thirties with Graves disease. The CDR3 runs from the conserved cysteine through the conserved F or W. A D gene is named only where the DNA matches it firmly. Clone sizes are given selectively: once, few, many, or a class where the clone is expanded.

TRBJ2-6 TRBV28 17 TRBD1 . CASTPPGGSSGANVLTF TGTGCCAGCACCCCGCCAGGGGGCTCATCCGGGGCCAACGTCCTGACTTTC
TRBJ2-1 TRBV27 13 . many CASSGTKGNEQFF TGTGCCAGCAGTGGGACGAAAGGGAATGAGCAGTTCTTC
TRBJ2-7 TRBV11-2 15 . many CASSFGSAPSYEQYF TGTGCCAGCAGCTTCGGCAGCGCCCCCTCCTACGAGCAGTACTTC
TRBJ1-3 TRBV7-9 15 . . CASRKGPGSGNTIYF TGTGCCAGCAGGAAGGGGCCGGGTTCTGGAAACACCATATATTTT
TRBJ2-2 TRBV9 17 TRBD2 . CASSVQVTSGNTGELFF TGTGCCAGCAGCGTACAGGTTACTAGCGGGAACACCGGGGAGCTGTTTTTT
TRBJ2-7 TRBV7-8 15 TRBD1 . CASSPPGTGIYEQYF TGTGCCAGCAGCCCCCCCGGGACAGGGATATACGAGCAGTACTTC
TRBJ2-7 TRBV12-3/TRBV12-4 14 TRBD1 many CASSLVGTGYEQYF TGTGCCAGCAGTTTAGTAGGGACAGGTTACGAGCAGTACTTC
TRBJ2-7 TRBV11-1 15 TRBD2 many CASSPYTSGSYEQYF TGTGCCAGCAGCCCATACACTAGCGGTTCCTACGAGCAGTACTTC
TRBJ2-1 TRBV11-2 15 . many CASSSLRGASIEQFF TGTGCCAGCAGCTCCTTAAGGGGCGCTAGTATTGAGCAGTTCTTC
TRBJ2-1 TRBV20-1 17 TRBD2 . CSARGTSGRGPYNEQFF TGCAGTGCTAGGGGGACTAGCGGGAGGGGACCATACAATGAGCAGTTCTTC
TRBJ2-1 TRBV6-5 18 TRBD2 many CASSYSSLAGGRADEQFF TGTGCCAGCAGTTACTCTTCTTTAGCGGGAGGGCGGGCAGATGAGCAGTTCTTC
TRBJ2-1 TRBV29-1 14 TRBD1 many CSVRPGQIYNEQFF TGCAGCGTGAGGCCGGGACAGATCTACAATGAGCAGTTCTTC
TRBJ1-1 TRBV12-5 15 . many CASGPLRGLNTEAFF TGTGCTAGTGGTCCTCTTAGGGGCCTGAACACTGAAGCTTTCTTT
TRBJ1-3 TRBV10-2 14 TRBD1 . CASVEGAAGNTIYF TGCGCCAGCGTGGAGGGGGCGGCTGGAAACACCATATATTTT
TRBJ2-7 TRBV12-3/TRBV12-4 16 . many CASSGTGLGSPYEQYF TGTGCCAGCAGTGGAACAGGGCTAGGGAGCCCCTACGAGCAGTACTTC
TRBJ2-7 TRBV20-1 15 TRBD2 many CSAPRGGRSAYEQYF TGCAGTGCTCCAAGGGGCGGGAGGTCTGCGTACGAGCAGTACTTC
TRBJ2-1 TRBV6-1 16 . many CASSEPGGLSYNEQFF TGTGCCAGCAGTGAACCGGGCGGCCTATCCTACAATGAGCAGTTCTTC
TRBJ1-6 TRBV5-6 15 . . CASSHDDIVNSPLHF TGTGCCAGCAGCCATGATGACATCGTTAATTCACCCCTCCACTTT
TRBJ2-1 TRBV5-1 15 TRBD2 . CASSRRESSYNEQFF TGCGCCAGCAGTCGGCGGGAGAGCTCCTACAATGAGCAGTTCTTC
TRBJ2-1 TRBV24-1 16 TRBD1 many CATSALGQGALGEQFF TGTGCCACCAGTGCTCTAGGACAGGGGGCCTTGGGTGAGCAGTTCTTC
TRBJ2-3 TRBV7-9 16 TRBD2 many CASSLGTSGSTDTQYF TGTGCCAGCAGCTTAGGGACTAGCGGGAGCACAGATACGCAGTATTTT
TRBJ1-1 TRBV5-1 13 . many CASSAYEGTEAFF TGCGCCAGCAGCGCCTACGAGGGCACTGAAGCTTTCTTT
TRBJ2-1 TRBV4-2 16 . few CASSQFDGSSYNEQFF TGTGCCAGCAGCCAGTTCGACGGTAGCTCCTACAATGAGCAGTTCTTC
TRBJ1-1 TRBV2 14 . . CASNRQVLNTEAFF TGTGCCAGCAATAGACAGGTCCTGAACACTGAAGCTTTCTTT
TRBJ2-2 TRBV20-1 13 . many CSARAGGRGELFF TGCAGTGCAAGGGCCGGGGGGCGAGGGGAGCTGTTTTTT
TRBJ2-1 TRBV9 16 TRBD2 . CASSVDGGSSYNEQFF TGTGCCAGCAGCGTAGACGGCGGGAGTTCCTACAATGAGCAGTTCTTC
TRBJ2-7 TRBV9 14 . many CASSPDGRSYEQYF TGTGCCAGCAGCCCCGACGGCAGATCCTACGAGCAGTACTTC
TRBJ2-1 TRBV13 17 TRBD2 many CASSLGVAGVSYNEQFF TGTGCCAGCAGCTTAGGCGTAGCGGGAGTCTCCTACAATGAGCAGTTCTTC
TRBJ2-7 TRBV3-1 12 . . CASSHISGSQYF TGTGCCAGCAGCCATATCAGCGGGTCCCAGTACTTC
TRBJ1-6 TRBV12-3/TRBV12-4 16 TRBD1 many CASRRPGQGFGSPLHF TGTGCCAGCAGGCGTCCGGGACAGGGTTTCGGTTCACCCCTCCACTTT
TRBJ2-7 TRBV6-1 14 . many CASSRDFLSYEQYF TGTGCCAGCAGTCGGGACTTTCTGTCCTACGAGCAGTACTTC
TRBJ2-7 TRBV2 13 . many CASSNSVSYEQYF TGTGCCAGCAGTAACAGCGTCTCCTACGAGCAGTACTTC
TRBJ1-1 TRBV6-2/TRBV6-3 15 . few CASSESVGMNTEAFF TGTGCCAGCAGTGAATCGGTCGGCATGAACACTGAAGCTTTCTTT
TRBJ1-5 TRBV27 13 . many CASSRYSNQPQHF TGTGCCAGCAGTCGATATAGCAATCAGCCCCAGCATTTT